Below, 31 T cell receptor beta chains from the same sample are listed, as sequenced in a study of OX40 agonist ivuxolimab in advanced cancers. The assay was immunoSEQ multiplex PCR, and TCRdb's table has in-frame clones only and misses some. In the table there are fewer than 45,000 clones, approximately 80% of which are singletons. The sequences come from CD4+ or CD8+ T cells sorted from blood, collected in a trial of the OX40 agonist ivuxolimab. The receptors were gathered from an adult with an advanced solid tumor such as melanoma, head and neck, liver or kidney cancer.

The chain has TRBV18 and TRBJ2-7; D is undetermined. Trimming left V 3 bases short and J 5 bases short, with 11 bases between. CDR3 length equals 13 residues. CDR1 KGHSH and CDR2 LQKENI come from the germline V gene. CDR3 in amino acids: CASSPVLDNEQYF. The CDR3 coding sequence is TGTGCCAGCTCACCCGTTCTAGATAACGAGCAGTACTTC. The full variable domain, in which reference TRBV18 and TRBJ2-7 provide the parts outside the CDR3, is NAGVMQNPRHLVRRRGQEARLRCSPMKGHSHVYWYRQLPEEGLKFMVYLQKENIIDESGMPKERFSAEFPKEGPSILRIQQVVRGDSAAYFCASSPVLDNEQYFGPGTRLTVT.

This clone was counted a single time. The CDR3: CASSYTSGRSSYEQYF. The CDR3 DNA sequence: TGTGCCAGCTCATACACTAGCGGTCGGAGCTCCTACGAGCAGTACTTC. The J gene is TRBJ2-7, the V gene TRBV18; TRBD2 agrees at 8 bases. Germline V CDR1 and CDR2: KGHSH, LQKENI. J was trimmed by 0 bases and V by 5 bases; bases with no gene match: 9. The CDR3 runs 16 residues.

The V and J genes are TRBV2 and TRBJ2-2, with D tentatively TRBD2 (5 bases). The length of the CDR3 is 16 residues. V dropped 10 bases and J dropped 4 bases, with 22 bases sitting between them. Germline CDR1 and CDR2: SNHLY and FYNNEI. CDR3 nucleotides: TGTGCCACCGTCGCGAGGGATCGACCCCTCACCGGGGAGCTGTTTTTT. Protein: CATVARDRPLTGELFF.

This clone was counted only a few times. The gene calls are TRBV19 and TRBJ2-3, with D perhaps matching TRBD1 or TRBD2 (5 bases each). Germline V gene sequence: CDR1 LNHDA, CDR2 SQIVND (reference sequence). The CDR3 runs to 14 residues. The CDR3 nucleotides read TGTGCGACGCGGGCAGGGACGGGCGCAGATACGCAGTATTTT. Its translation is CATRAGTGADTQYF.

The chain carries TRBV9 and TRBJ2-2, with unresolved D. Germline values: CDR1 SGDLS, CDR2 YYNGEE. V gave up 3 bases and J gave up 1 base, with 13 bases separating them. The CDR3 is 16 amino acids. The CDR3 loop is CASSGARPMNTGELFF. The CDR3 bases are TGTGCCAGCAGCGGCGCCCGACCGATGAACACCGGGGAGCTGTTTTTT.

In its sample, this clone was seen once. This sequence joins TRBV7-2 and TRBJ2-7; 7 bases line up with TRBD1. The CDR3 sequence is 14 residues long. CDR1 is SGHTA and CDR2 is FQGNSA in the germline V gene. With V trimmed by 2 bases and J by 2 bases, 3 bases remained unmatched. The CDR3 sequence: CASSLLDRPYEQYF. CDR3 nucleotides: TGTGCCAGCAGCTTACTGGACAGGCCCTACGAGCAGTACTTC.

The chain has TRBV7-9 and TRBJ1-2; the D gene is possibly TRBD1 (6 bases). The CDR3 is 15 residues long. Trimming removed 5 bases at V and 4 bases at J, with 17 bases between. Germline CDR1 is SEHNR and CDR2 is FQNEAQ (reference sequence). CDR3 bases: TGTGCCAGCAGCCCACAGGGCTCACGGGGCTATGGCTACACCTTC. It translates to CASSPQGSRGYGYTF.

The chain combines TRBV11-2 with TRBJ1-6; 10 positions match TRBD1. The length of the CDR3 is 15 residues. Germline V gene data show CDR1 as SGHAT and CDR2 as FQNNGV. The trim removed 1 base at V and 7 bases at J, leaving 1 base unmatched. The CDR3, as DNA: TGTGCCAGCAGCTTAGTGGGACAGGGGAATTCACCCCTCCACTTT. It is translated as CASSLVGQGNSPLHF. Together with reference TRBV11-2 and TRBJ1-6, the CDR3 gives the full variable domain: EAGVAQSPRYKIIEKRQSVAFWCNPISGHATLYWYQQILGQGPKLLIQFQNNGVVDDSQLPKDRFSAERLKGVDSTLKIQPAKLEDSAVYLCASSLVGQGNSPLHFGNGTRLTVT.

The chain recombines TRBV19 with TRBJ2-1; 7 bases fit TRBD2. The V segment lost 9 bases and the J segment 10 bases; nucleotides outside the gene matches: 27. Germline V gives CDR1 LNHDA, CDR2 SQIVND (reference sequence). The CDR3 has 18 amino acids. DNA of the CDR3: TGTGCCAGCTCCAGCTTACTTCATCGAGGCGGGGGTCCAGAGGAGCAGTTCTTC. Amino acid sequence: CASSSLLHRGGGPEEQFF.

The chain employs TRBV6-9 and TRBJ1-1, with TRBD1 as a possible D gene (5 bases). Germline assignment: CDR1 MNHGY and CDR2 SVAAGI. V lost 7 bases and J lost 8, with 14 bases in between. The CDR3 contains 12 residues. The CDR3 loop is CASNQPGLEAFF. For the CDR3, the DNA is TGTGCCAGCAACCAACCGGGGCTCGAAGCTTTCTTT.

The chain is built from TRBV20-1 and TRBJ2-1; D might be TRBD2 (6 bases). The V end was cut by 8 bases, the J end by 4 bases, with 9 bases between. Looked up from germline, CDR1 is DFQATT and CDR2 is SNEGSKA (reference sequence). The CDR3 is made up of 11 amino acids. The CDR3 region has the DNA TGCAGTTCGGGAGTGTACAATGAGCAGTTCTTC. Protein product: CSSGVYNEQFF.

The V and J genes are TRBV11-2 and TRBJ1-2; 10 bases line up with TRBD1. The CDR3 spans 15 residues. CDR1 is SGHAT, CDR2 FQNNGV, per germline. With V trimmed by 0 bases and J by 4 bases, 2 bases remained unmatched. The CDR3 loop reads CASSLETGGGYGYTF. CDR3 coding DNA: TGTGCCAGCAGCTTAGAGACAGGGGGCGGCTATGGCTACACCTTC. Full variable domain (rest looked up from reference TRBV11-2 and TRBJ1-2): EAGVAQSPRYKIIEKRQSVAFWCNPISGHATLYWYQQILGQGPKLLIQFQNNGVVDDSQLPKDRFSAERLKGVDSTLKIQPAKLEDSAVYLCASSLETGGGYGYTFGSGTRLTVV.

The V gene is TRBV5-4, the J gene TRBJ2-2; 15 nucleotides match TRBD2. The CDR3 is made up of 16 amino acids. Trimming at V came to 3 bases and at J to 9 bases, leaving 6 bases not matched to a gene. The germline V gene encodes CDR1 SGHNT and CDR2 YYREEE (reference sequence). The CDR3 is CASSSGLAGGPRELFF. Here the CDR3 DNA reads TGTGCCAGCAGCTCTGGACTAGCGGGAGGGCCCCGGGAGCTGTTTTTT.

This chain uses TRBV5-1 with TRBJ1-1, with TRBD1 matching over 7 bases. From germline, CDR1 is SGHRS and CDR2 YFSETQ. The CDR3 covers 15 residues. Trimming removed 0 bases from V and 3 bases from J; junction bases left unmatched: 5. CDR3 DNA: TGCGCCAGCAGCTTGGCAGGGGGAGTGGACACTGAAGCTTTCTTT. This codes for CASSLAGGVDTEAFF.

The chain has TRBV7-2 and TRBJ1-5; no clear D. The V end lost 5 bases, the J end lost 2 bases, and 10 bases lay between the germline ends. This CDR3 spans 14 amino acids. The germline CDR1 and CDR2 sequences are SGHTA and FQGNSA. The CDR3 spells CASSPDSGNQPQHF. The CDR3 DNA reads TGTGCCAGCAGCCCCGATAGCGGCAATCAGCCCCAGCATTTT.

The chain couples TRBV5-6 to TRBJ1-1, with 8 bases lining up with TRBD1. Trimming removed 3 bases from V and 1 base from J; junction bases left unmatched: 5. From germline, CDR1 is SGHDT and CDR2 YYEEEE. The CDR3 contains 15 residues. The CDR3 loop is CASSWLQGGNTEAFF. CDR3 nucleotides: TGTGCCAGCAGCTGGCTACAGGGGGGGAACACTGAAGCTTTCTTT.

This clone was counted between two and nine times. The chain links TRBV7-6 to TRBJ2-7, with D perhaps being TRBD1 or TRBD2 (5 bases each). Trimming left V 3 bases short and J 7 bases short, with 10 bases between. The CDR3 is 12 residues long. Germline CDR1 and CDR2: SGHVS and FNYEAQ. CDR3 bases: TGTGCCAGCAGCTTCGGGACGGGGGAGCAGTACTTC. Translation gives CASSFGTGEQYF.

The chain has TRBV11-3 and TRBJ2-7; D gene unclear. Germline V gives CDR1 SGHNT, CDR2 YENEEA. Trimming removed 1 base from V and 4 bases from J, with 8 bases in between. The CDR3 contains 13 residues. The CDR3 loop is CASSLGPNYEQYF. Here the CDR3 DNA reads TGTGCCAGCAGCTTAGGACCCAATTACGAGCAGTACTTC.

The chain is built from TRBV19 and TRBJ1-6; the D is unclear. The CDR3 has 12 residues. Germline V gene data show CDR1 as LNHDA and CDR2 as SQIVND (reference sequence). V dropped 5 bases and J dropped 10 bases, with 9 bases sitting between them. CDR3 nucleotide sequence: TGTGCCAGTAGTTCGGTGGGGTCACCCCTCCACTTT. Protein sequence: CASSSVGSPLHF.

The CDR3 spells CASSSTGMNQPQHF. The CDR3 bases are TGCGCCAGCAGCTCGACAGGGATGAATCAGCCCCAGCATTTT. The V gene is TRBV5-1, the J gene TRBJ1-5; 7 bases map to TRBD1. The V and J ends lost 3 bases and 4 bases, in that order; junction bases with no gene match: 4. The CDR3 is 14 amino acids. Germline CDR1 SGHRS, CDR2 YFSETQ.

V and J are TRBV6-5 and TRBJ2-1, with D possibly being TRBD2 (6 bases). Germline V gives CDR1 MNHEY, CDR2 SVGAGI. CDR3 length: 15 residues. V gave up 7 bases and J gave up 0 bases, with 13 bases separating them. The CDR3 protein is CASTLDGSSYNEQFF. For the CDR3, the DNA is TGTGCCAGCACCCTGGACGGGAGCTCCTACAATGAGCAGTTCTTC.

This clone was observed a few times. The V gene is TRBV4-2, the J gene TRBJ2-5; no reliable D call. Trimming left V 0 bases short and J 5 bases short, with 13 bases between. This CDR3 has 15 residues. From germline, CDR1 is LGHNA and CDR2 YNFKEQ. This CDR3 reads CASSQDQVAGETQYF. CDR3 in DNA: TGTGCCAGCAGCCAAGATCAGGTAGCTGGTGAGACCCAGTACTTC.

This clone is a singleton in its sample. The chain recombines TRBV10-3 with TRBJ1-5; D not resolved. CDR3 length equals 15 residues. In germline, CDR1 is ENHRY, CDR2 SYGVKD. The V end lost 0 bases, the J end lost 3 bases, and 9 bases lay between the germline ends. This chain's CDR3 is CAISESGGFNQPQHF. CDR3 sequence (DNA): TGTGCCATCAGTGAGTCGGGAGGGTTCAATCAGCCCCAGCATTTT.

This clone was seen just once. V gene TRBV15 combines with J gene TRBJ2-4; D gene ambiguous. Germline CDR1 is LNHNV and CDR2 is YYDKDF (reference sequence). Trimming shortened V by 0 bases and J by 0 bases, and 6 bases separated the two germline ends. The CDR3 is made up of 15 amino acids. In nucleotides, the CDR3 is TGTGCCACCAGCAGAGATCAGGCAGCCAAAAACATTCAGTACTTC. This codes for CATSRDQAAKNIQYF.

This sequence joins TRBV10-1 and TRBJ2-7; 14 nucleotides agree with TRBD2. The ends lost 5 bases at V and 4 bases at J; junction bases unmatched: 7. In germline, CDR1 is WNHNN, CDR2 SYGVQD (reference sequence). CDR3 size: 16 residues. The CDR3 protein is CASSKAGTSGSYEQYF. As DNA, the CDR3 is TGCGCCAGCAGTAAGGCCGGGACTAGCGGGAGTTACGAGCAGTACTTC.

The J gene is TRBJ1-3, the V gene TRBV19; possibly TRBD1 for D (5 bases). The germline gives CDR1 LNHDA, CDR2 SQIVND (reference sequence). The CDR3 covers 13 residues. Trimming removed 8 bases at V and 4 bases at J, with 12 bases between. For the CDR3, the DNA is TGTGCCAGTCAGTCGGGGGTCGGAAACACCATATATTTT. It translates to CASQSGVGNTIYF.

The V call is TRBV7-2, the J call TRBJ1-2, with a weak D call TRBD1 (5 bases). The V gene's germline CDR1 is SGHTA and CDR2 FQGNSA. CDR3 length: 15 amino acids. Between the trimmed V and J ends, which lost 1 base and 7 bases, there was a span of 16 bases. In nucleotides, the CDR3 is TGTGCCAGCAGCTTAGAACCCGTATCCCAGGGTGGCTACACCTTC. Protein: CASSLEPVSQGGYTF. The whole variable domain, filled in from reference TRBV7-2 and TRBJ1-2, reads GAGVSQSPSNKVTEKGKDVELRCDPISGHTALYWYRQSLGQGLEFLIYFQGNSAPDKSGLPSDRFSAERTGGSVSTLTIQRTQQEDSAVYLCASSLEPVSQGGYTFGSGTRLTVV.

The genes are TRBV7-9 and TRBJ1-2; no clear D. Trimming took 5 bases from V and 8 from J, leaving 15 bases between them. There are 13 residues in the CDR3. CDR1 SEHNR and CDR2 FQNEAQ come from the germline V gene (reference sequence). In nucleotides, the CDR3 is TGTGCCAGCAGCCCCCAATCGCTCGGGGGCTACACCTTC. Protein sequence: CASSPQSLGGYTF.

The CDR3 DNA is TGCGCCAGCAGCCAAGTATGGTCAGGCGGGAATGAGCAGTTCTTC. Its protein product is CASSQVWSGGNEQFF. The chain combines TRBV4-3 with TRBJ2-1; possibly TRBD2 for D (5 bases). CDR1 is LGHNA, CDR2 YSLEER, per germline. This CDR3 region has 15 residues. V lost 1 base to trimming and J lost 7 bases, with 14 bases between them.

The chain uses TRBV18 and TRBJ1-5; a possible D gene is TRBD1 (5 bases). Germline CDR1 KGHSH, CDR2 LQKENI. V lost 2 bases, J lost 0 bases, and 8 bases lay in between. This CDR3 has 15 amino acids. This CDR3 is CASSPVGGSNQPQHF. CDR3 DNA sequence: TGTGCCAGCTCACCAGTTGGGGGTAGCAATCAGCCCCAGCATTTT.

This clone was seen just once. The rearrangement links TRBV7-6 to TRBJ1-1, with D maybe TRBD1 (5 bases). V gave up 5 bases and J gave up 0 bases, with 13 bases separating them. This CDR3 is built from 15 residues. Germline values: CDR1 SGHVS, CDR2 FNYEAQ. CDR3 sequence reads: CASSPGGTMNTEAFF. The CDR3 nucleotides are TGTGCCAGCAGCCCCGGTGGGACCATGAACACTGAAGCTTTCTTT. The whole variable domain, filled in from reference TRBV7-6 and TRBJ1-1, reads GAGVSQSPRYKVTKRGQDVALRCDPISGHVSLYWYRQALGQGPEFLTYFNYEAQQDKSGLPNDRFSAERPEGSISTLTIQRTEQRDSAMYRCASSPGGTMNTEAFFGQGTRLTVV.